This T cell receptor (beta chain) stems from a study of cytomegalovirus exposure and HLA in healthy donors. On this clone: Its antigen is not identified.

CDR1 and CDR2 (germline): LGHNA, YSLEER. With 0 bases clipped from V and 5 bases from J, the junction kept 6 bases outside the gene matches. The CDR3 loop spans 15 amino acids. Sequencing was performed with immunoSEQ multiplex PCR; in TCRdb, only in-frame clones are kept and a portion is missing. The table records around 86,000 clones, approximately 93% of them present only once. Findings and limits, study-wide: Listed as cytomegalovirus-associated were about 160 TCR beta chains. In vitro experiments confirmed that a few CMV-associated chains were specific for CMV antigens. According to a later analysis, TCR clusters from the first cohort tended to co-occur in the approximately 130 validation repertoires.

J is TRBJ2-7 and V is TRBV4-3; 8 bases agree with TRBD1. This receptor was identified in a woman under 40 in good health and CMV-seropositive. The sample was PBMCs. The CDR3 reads CASSQDSTGGNEQYF. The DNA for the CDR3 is TGCGCCAGCAGCCAAGATAGCACAGGGGGTAACGAGCAGTACTTC.